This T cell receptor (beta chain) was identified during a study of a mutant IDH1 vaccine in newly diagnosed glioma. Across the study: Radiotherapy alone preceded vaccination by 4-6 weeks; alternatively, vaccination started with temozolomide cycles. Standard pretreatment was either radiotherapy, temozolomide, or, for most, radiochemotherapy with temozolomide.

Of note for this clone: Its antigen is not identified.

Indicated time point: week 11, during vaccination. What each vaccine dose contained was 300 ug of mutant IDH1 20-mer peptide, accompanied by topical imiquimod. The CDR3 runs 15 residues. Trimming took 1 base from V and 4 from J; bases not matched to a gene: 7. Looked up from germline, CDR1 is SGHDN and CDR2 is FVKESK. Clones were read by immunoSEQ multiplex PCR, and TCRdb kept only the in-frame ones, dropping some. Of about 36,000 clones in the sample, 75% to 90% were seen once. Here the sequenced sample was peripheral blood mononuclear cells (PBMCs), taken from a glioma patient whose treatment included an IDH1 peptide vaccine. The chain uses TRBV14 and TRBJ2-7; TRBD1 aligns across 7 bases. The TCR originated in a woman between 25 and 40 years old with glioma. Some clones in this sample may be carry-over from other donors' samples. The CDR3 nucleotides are TGTGCCAGCAGCCAAGCTACCGGGACAGCTTACGAGCAGTACTTC. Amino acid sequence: CASSQATGTAYEQYF.